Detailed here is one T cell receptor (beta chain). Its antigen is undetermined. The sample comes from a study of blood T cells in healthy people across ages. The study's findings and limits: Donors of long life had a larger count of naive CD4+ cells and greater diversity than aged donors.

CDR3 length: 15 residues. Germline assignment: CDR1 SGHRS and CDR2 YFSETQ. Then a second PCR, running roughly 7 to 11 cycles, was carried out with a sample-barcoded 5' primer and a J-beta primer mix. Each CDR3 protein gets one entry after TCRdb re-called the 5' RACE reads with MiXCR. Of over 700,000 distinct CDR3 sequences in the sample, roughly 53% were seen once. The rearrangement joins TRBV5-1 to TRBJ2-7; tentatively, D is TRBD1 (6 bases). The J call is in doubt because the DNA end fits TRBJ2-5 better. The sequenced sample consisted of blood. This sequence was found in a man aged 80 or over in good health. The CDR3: CASSSTGSGFVTQYF. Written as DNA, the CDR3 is TGCGCCAGCAGCTCCACAGGGTCCGGTTTTGTGACCCAGTACTTC.